The source of this T cell receptor (beta chain) is a study of Ad26.COV2.S vaccination and SARS-CoV-2 variants. Study outcomes and limitations: There was a possibility that the TCR breadth and depth analyses underestimated total T cell responses.

Germline V CDR1 and CDR2: SGHDN, FVKESK. The J segment lost 8 bases and the V segment lost 4 bases, leaving 11 bases of the junction unmatched. This CDR3 comprises 16 residues. A word on this clone: Its antigen is not known.

Using immunoSEQ multiplex PCR, the repertoire was profiled, and TCRdb retains in-frame clones only, with some absent. The sample records more than 300,000 clones, 70% to 90% being singletons. Treatment denoted: some 19 received Ad26.COV2.S at low or high dose, single or two shots; roughly 5 received placebo; per-sample allocation not given. Each sample was drawn 63 days after the first injection (of vaccine or placebo). The chain is built from TRBV14 and TRBJ1-2; 12 nucleotides match TRBD1. The source was peripheral blood, collected in a trial of Ad26.COV2.S vaccine versus placebo. This receptor was taken from a person aged 18 to 59 who received the Ad26.COV2.S COVID-19 vaccine or a placebo. The CDR3 sequence is CASSPQITGTGGGYTF. The DNA for the CDR3 is TGTGCCAGCAGCCCACAAATCACCGGGACAGGGGGCGGCTACACCTTC.